The 7 T cell receptor beta chains given below trace back to one sample, sequenced in a study of shared clonotypes between healthy human individuals. Libraries were prepared by immunoSEQ multiplex PCR; TCRdb keeps only in-frame clonotypes and omits some of them. The profile shows 630,000 or so clones, 95% to 98% of them singletons. Naive CD8 cells lacked CD45RO and underwent positive selection for CCR7, leaving out terminally differentiated effector memory CD45RA+ cells. Sequenced material: naive CD8+ T cells sorted from blood. These receptors all come from a man younger than 40 in good health.

V usage is TRBV5-1 and J usage is TRBJ1-5, with D tentatively TRBD1 (6 bases). The CDR3 contains 15 residues. The germline V and J ends were trimmed by 0 bases and 5 bases, with 12 bases remaining between them. Germline lookup yields CDR1 SGHRS and CDR2 YFSETQ. As DNA, the CDR3 is TGCGCCAGCAGCTTGGGTGAGACAGGAGATCAGCCCCAGCATTTT. This gives the protein CASSLGETGDQPQHF.

V usage is TRBV9 and J usage is TRBJ2-3; D tentatively fits TRBD1 or TRBD2 (6 bases each). CDR3 size: 15 residues. Germline values: CDR1 SGDLS, CDR2 YYNGEE. The ends were cut back, 1 base at V and 3 bases at J, with 12 bases in the middle. CDR3 sequence (DNA): TGTGCCAGCAGCGTATCCGGAGGGGGTACAGATACGCAGTATTTT. Translating it yields CASSVSGGGTDTQYF. The full variable domain, with the rest looked up from reference TRBV9 and TRBJ2-3, is DSGVTQTPKHLITATGQRVTLRCSPRSGDLSVYWYQQSLDQGLQFLIQYYNGEERAKGNILERFSAQQFPDLHSELNLSSLELGDSALYFCASSVSGGGTDTQYFGPGTRLTVL.

The rearrangement joins TRBV7-2 to TRBJ2-1; D gene ambiguous. CDR1 and CDR2 from the germline V gene are SGHTA and FQGNSA. The CDR3 sequence is 17 residues long. The V end was cut by 1 base, the J end by 0 bases, with 13 bases between. The CDR3 sequence: CASSLGRSTYSYNEQFF. The CDR3 nucleotides read TGTGCCAGCAGCTTAGGCCGTAGCACCTACTCCTACAATGAGCAGTTCTTC. Full variable domain (rest looked up from reference TRBV7-2 and TRBJ2-1): GAGVSQSPSNKVTEKGKDVELRCDPISGHTALYWYRQSLGQGLEFLIYFQGNSAPDKSGLPSDRFSAERTGGSVSTLTIQRTQQEDSAVYLCASSLGRSTYSYNEQFFGPGTRLTVL.

With regard to this clone: Other DNA sequences from this sample encode an identical CDR3 as well. The chain joins TRBV6-5 to TRBJ2-1; TRBD2 matches 8 bases. After removal of 4 bases from V and 4 bases from J, the junction contained 6 bases not matched to a gene. Germline V lookup: CDR1 MNHEY, CDR2 SVGAGI. There are 15 residues in the CDR3. The CDR3 region is CASSSGTSGYNEQFF. In DNA form, the CDR3 reads TGTGCCAGCAGTTCCGGGACTAGTGGTTACAATGAGCAGTTCTTC.

In its sample, this clone was seen once. V is TRBV5-5 and J is TRBJ1-1, with D tentatively TRBD1 (5 bases). CDR1 SGHKS and CDR2 YYEKEE come from the germline V gene (reference sequence). The length of the CDR3 is 15 residues. The V gene lost 1 base and the J gene lost 0 bases, with 10 bases spanning the gap. The DNA for the CDR3 is TGTGCCAGCAGCTTGTGGGGCGGGCTGAACACTGAAGCTTTCTTT. Its translation: CASSLWGGLNTEAFF.

J is TRBJ2-3 and V is TRBV29-1, with 9 bases fitting TRBD2. CDR1 and CDR2 from the germline V gene are SQVTM and ANQGSEA. V was clipped by 4 bases and J by 0 bases; unmatched bases: 5. The CDR3 is made up of 15 amino acids. CDR3 sequence (DNA): TGCAGCGTTGCCCCTACTAGCGGGAGCACAGATACGCAGTATTTT. Its translation is CSVAPTSGSTDTQYF.

The gene calls are TRBV7-9 and TRBJ1-1; the D gene is possibly TRBD1 (5 bases). The CDR3 has 14 amino acids. V shed 2 bases and J shed 1 base, with 8 bases lying between them. CDR1 SEHNR and CDR2 FQNEAQ come from the germline V gene (reference sequence). Here the CDR3 DNA reads TGTGCCAGCAGCTTACAGGGAGGGAACACTGAAGCTTTCTTT. Its protein product is CASSLQGGNTEAFF.